This T cell receptor beta chain appears in the sequencing data of a study of molecular identifiers for immune sequencing clone quantification (dated by TCRdb to 2017 to 2018). Regarding the study in general: For a replicate experiment, RNA from around 20,000 or 100,000 naive CD8 T cells was divided into five aliquots, of which four were sequenced. The study was a methods study using CD8 T cells to benchmark molecular-identifier clustering-based TCR repertoire sequencing (MIDCIRS) and TCR RNA copy counting.

CDR1 and CDR2 are read off the germline V gene as LGHNA and YSLEER. A total of 14 residues make up the CDR3, ends included. The read is trimmed to its CDR3 DNA, 42 bases read in frame from base 1. V sheds 1 base and J sheds 2 bases, leaving 9 bases between their ends. Beyond this particular receptor, the publication reports: In CMV-specific effector cells, over 99% of molecules were held by clones above 20 RNA copies, whereas under 1% of molecules were held by such clones in naive cells. Modeling indicated roughly 3.2 TCR RNA copies recovered per cell, compared with 7.5 to 10 by digital PCR, which implies a capture efficiency of approximately 31%. The naive libraries included spiked-in Jurkat TCR RNA (around 10 copies' worth), and this RNA is not part of the donor repertoire. Even against a background of approximately 1 million naive CD8 T cells, spiked-in Jurkat TCR RNA amounting to a single cell's worth was reported to be detectable. When barcode sub-clustering was not used, chimeric consensus sequences inflated TCR diversity, with chimeras reaching as high as 47%. Identical TCR molecules sharing a barcode could cause highly expanded clone sizes to be underestimated.

Naive CD8 T cell libraries were made from 20,000 to 1,000,000 sorted cells using 10%, 30% or 50% of purified RNA. On a BD FACSAria II, naive CD8 T cells were FACS-sorted as CD8+CD4-CCR7+CD45RA+ and collected into RLT Plus buffer. Detection sensitivity was tested by spiking Jurkat RNA equal to 9 to 10 TCR copies' worth into samples containing about 18,000-1,000,000 naive CD8 T cells. Enrichment of CD8 T cells was performed with RosetteSep CD8+ T Cell Enrichment Cocktail and Ficoll-Paque, after which ACK red cell lysis was carried out. Libraries were built with PCR. Sequencing took place on a NextSeq 500. Preparation of bulk TCR libraries followed a previously described approach, with the TCR primers listed in Table S5. Total RNA was purified with the Qiagen AllPrep DNA/RNA kit. Reads from multiple sequencing runs of the same library were pooled before analysis. For the original study's pipeline: Only reads with exact TCR constant sequence were kept, trimmed to 150 nt, and grouped by their 12-nt molecular barcodes. Reads inside each barcode group were sub-clustered using a 15% Levenshtein threshold, and a quality-weighted consensus sequence was constructed for each RNA molecule. Non-functional sequences were removed, as were lower-count sequences one edit away from another. Based on a fit of two negative binomial distributions, barcode sub-clusters having less than 20% of the maximum read count were discarded. In TCRdb, the public reads were trimmed at Q25 with fastp and aligned with MiXCR, with productive beta chains retained. CDR3 protein sequences are deduplicated, and each keeps its most common genes and DNA. TCRdb, not the authors, supplied the V and J calls. The sample table holds hundreds of thousands of distinct CDR3 sequences, of which about 23% were seen once. The top ten constitute about 0.7% of the sample.

As regards this clonotype: It lacks a known antigen. The final CDR3 position lacks the conserved phenylalanine or tryptophan, pointing to a likely read error.

The sequence links TRBV4-3 to TRBJ2-7; TRBD2 is possibly the D segment (5 matching bases). The sequenced sample consisted of naive CD8+ T cells from blood, with Jurkat cell RNA spiked in. The cell subset or site tag for this specimen amounts to: FACS-sorted CD8+CD4-CCR7+CD45RA+ naive T cells. This receptor was identified in a human donor in good health. Some libraries in this study had Jurkat cell RNA spiked in. Read as DNA, the sequence is TGCGCCAGCAGCCAAGTAGAGGGAGCCTACGAGCAGTACCTC. The translation is CASSQVEGAYEQYL.